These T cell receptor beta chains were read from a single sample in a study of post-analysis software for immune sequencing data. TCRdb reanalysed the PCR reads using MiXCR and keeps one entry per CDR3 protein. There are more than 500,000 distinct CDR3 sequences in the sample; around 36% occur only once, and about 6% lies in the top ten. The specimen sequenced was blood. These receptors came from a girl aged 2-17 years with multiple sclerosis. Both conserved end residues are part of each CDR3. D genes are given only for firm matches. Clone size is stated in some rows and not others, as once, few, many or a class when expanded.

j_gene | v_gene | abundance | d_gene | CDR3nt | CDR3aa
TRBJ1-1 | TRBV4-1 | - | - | TGCGCCAGCAGCCAGGCCGACGGGAACACTGAAGCTTTCTTT | CASSQADGNTEAFF
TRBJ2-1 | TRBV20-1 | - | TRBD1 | TGCAGTGCTTGGACAGGGACCTACAATGAGCAGTTCTTC | CSAWTGTYNEQFF
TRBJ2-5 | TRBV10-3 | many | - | TGTGCCATCAGTGTCGGAGAAGAGACCCAGTACTTC | CAISVGEETQYF
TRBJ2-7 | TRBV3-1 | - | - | TGTGCCAGCAGCCAACAAAGCGGGTCGCTTTTGGGCGAGCGGTACTTC | CASSQQSGSLLGERYF
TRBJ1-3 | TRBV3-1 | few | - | TGTGCCAGCAGCCAAACAGGTAGCTCTGGAAACACCATATATTTT | CASSQTGSSGNTIYF
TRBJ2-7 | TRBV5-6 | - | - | TGTGTCAGCAGCTTGACGGCGCTAAGAGACTACGAGCAGTACTTC | CVSSLTALRDYEQYF
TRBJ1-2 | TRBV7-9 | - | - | TGTGCCAGCAGCTTAGCCACAGCTAACTATGGCTACACCTTC | CASSLATANYGYTF
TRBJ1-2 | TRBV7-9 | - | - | TGTGCCAGCAGCTTAACTACTAACTATGGCTACACCTTC | CASSLTTNYGYTF
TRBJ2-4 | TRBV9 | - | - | TGTGCCAGCAGCGTAGGCCGGACTTTAGCCAAAAACATTCAGTACTTC | CASSVGRTLAKNIQYF
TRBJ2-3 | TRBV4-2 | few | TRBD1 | TGTGCCAGCAGCGCCGGGGACAGGGCCACAGATACGCAGTATTTT | CASSAGDRATDTQYF
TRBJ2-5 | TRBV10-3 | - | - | TGTGCCATCAGTGAGTCGCGGACTAAAGAGACCCAGTACTTC | CAISESRTKETQYF